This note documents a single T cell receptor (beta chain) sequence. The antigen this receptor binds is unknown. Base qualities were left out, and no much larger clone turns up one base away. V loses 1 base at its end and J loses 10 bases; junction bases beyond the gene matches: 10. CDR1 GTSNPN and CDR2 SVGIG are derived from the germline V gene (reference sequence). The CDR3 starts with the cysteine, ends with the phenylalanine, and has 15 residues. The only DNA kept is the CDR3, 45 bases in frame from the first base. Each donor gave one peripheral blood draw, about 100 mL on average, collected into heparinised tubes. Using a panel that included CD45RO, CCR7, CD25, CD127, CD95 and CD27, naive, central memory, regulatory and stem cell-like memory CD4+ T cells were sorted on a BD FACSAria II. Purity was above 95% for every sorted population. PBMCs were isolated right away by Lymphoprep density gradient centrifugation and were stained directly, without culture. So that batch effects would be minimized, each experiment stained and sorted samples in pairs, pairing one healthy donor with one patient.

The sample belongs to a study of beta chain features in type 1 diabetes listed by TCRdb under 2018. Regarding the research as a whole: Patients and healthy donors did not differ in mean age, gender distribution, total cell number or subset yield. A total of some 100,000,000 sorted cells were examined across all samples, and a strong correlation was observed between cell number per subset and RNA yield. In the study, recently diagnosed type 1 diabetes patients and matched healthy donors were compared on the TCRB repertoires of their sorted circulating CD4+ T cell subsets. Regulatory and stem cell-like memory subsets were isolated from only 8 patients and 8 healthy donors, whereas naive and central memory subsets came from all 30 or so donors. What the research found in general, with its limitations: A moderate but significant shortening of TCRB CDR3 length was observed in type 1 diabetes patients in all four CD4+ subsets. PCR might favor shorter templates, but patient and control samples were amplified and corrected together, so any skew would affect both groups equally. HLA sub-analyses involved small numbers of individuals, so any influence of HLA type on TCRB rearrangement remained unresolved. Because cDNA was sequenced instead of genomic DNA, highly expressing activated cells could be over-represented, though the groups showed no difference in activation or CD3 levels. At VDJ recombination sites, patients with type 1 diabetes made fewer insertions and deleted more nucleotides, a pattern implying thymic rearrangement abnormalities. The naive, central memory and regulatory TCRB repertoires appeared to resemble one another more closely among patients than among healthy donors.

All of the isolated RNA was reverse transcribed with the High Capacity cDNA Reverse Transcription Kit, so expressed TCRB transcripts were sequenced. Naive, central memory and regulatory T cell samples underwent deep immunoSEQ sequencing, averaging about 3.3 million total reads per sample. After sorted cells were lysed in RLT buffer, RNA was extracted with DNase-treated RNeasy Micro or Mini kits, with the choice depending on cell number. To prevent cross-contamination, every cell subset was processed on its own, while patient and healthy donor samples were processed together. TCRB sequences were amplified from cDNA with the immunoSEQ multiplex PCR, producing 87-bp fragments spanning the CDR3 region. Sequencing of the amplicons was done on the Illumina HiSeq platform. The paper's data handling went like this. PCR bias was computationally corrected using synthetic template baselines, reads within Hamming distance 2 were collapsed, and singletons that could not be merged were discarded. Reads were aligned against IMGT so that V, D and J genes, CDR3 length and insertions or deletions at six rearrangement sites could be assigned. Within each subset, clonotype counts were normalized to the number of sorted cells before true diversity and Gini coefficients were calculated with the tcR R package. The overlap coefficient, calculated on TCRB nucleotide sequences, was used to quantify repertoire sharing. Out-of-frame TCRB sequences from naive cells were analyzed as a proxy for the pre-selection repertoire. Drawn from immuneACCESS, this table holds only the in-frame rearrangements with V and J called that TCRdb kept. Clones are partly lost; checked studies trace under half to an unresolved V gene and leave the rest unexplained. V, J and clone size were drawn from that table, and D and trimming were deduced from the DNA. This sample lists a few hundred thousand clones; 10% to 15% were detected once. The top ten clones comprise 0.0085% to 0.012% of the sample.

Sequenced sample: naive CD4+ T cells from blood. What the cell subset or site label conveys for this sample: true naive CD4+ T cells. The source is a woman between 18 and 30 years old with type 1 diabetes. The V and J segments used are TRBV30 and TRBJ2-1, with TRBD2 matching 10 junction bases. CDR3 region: CAWSATSGVISEQFF. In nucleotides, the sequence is TGTGCCTGGAGTGCCACTAGCGGGGTAATTAGCGAGCAGTTCTTC.